This TCR beta chain was recorded in a study of T cells after yellow fever vaccination. Study-wide results and caveats: The secondary response was weaker but peaked faster, day 5 versus 15.

TCRdb reprocessed the 5' RACE reads with MiXCR, giving one entry per CDR3 protein. The data show 550,000 to 750,000 distinct CDR3 sequences, approximately 13% seen once. Germline trimming cut 4 bases from V and 5 bases from J; bases unmatched to any gene: 10. Germline loops: CDR1 LGHNA, CDR2 YNFKEQ. This CDR3 contains 16 residues. Comment on this clonotype: Its specificity is unknown.

V is TRBV4-2 and J is TRBJ2-1; 8 bases are shared with TRBD2. Sequenced material: PBMCs, taken on the day of the yellow fever booster vaccination. The sequence was collected from a young man who received the YFV17D yellow fever vaccine. The CDR3 bases are TGTGCCAGCAGCCCCCAAAAGGCGGGAGGCGACAATGAGCAGTTCTTC. Protein product: CASSPQKAGGDNEQFF.